The 19 T cell receptor beta chains given below trace back to one sample, sequenced in a study of radiation and T cells in renal cell carcinoma. Time point in this sample: blood 4 weeks post-SBRT, at nephrectomy. Sample treatment: 15 Gy SBRT to primary tumor, nephrectomy 4 weeks later. Only in-frame clones appear in the TCRdb table, and some are missing; sequencing was by immunoSEQ multiplex PCR. Of about 86,000 clones in the sample, around four fifths were seen once. Sequencing used blood, obtained from a patient whose treatment included radiotherapy and nephrectomy. The receptor source for this set is a man aged 50-59 years with renal cell carcinoma.

In its sample, this clone was seen once. V gene TRBV15 combines with J gene TRBJ2-5; 7 bases fit TRBD1. J was trimmed by 4 bases and V by 0 bases; bases with no gene match: 5. The CDR3 loop spans 15 amino acids. Germline CDR1 LNHNV, CDR2 YYDKDF (reference sequence). Here the CDR3 reads CATSRDQDRTETQYF. The DNA of the CDR3 is TGTGCCACCAGCAGAGACCAGGACAGGACAGAGACCCAGTACTTC.

The chain links TRBV5-1 to TRBJ2-7; the match to TRBD1 covers 7 bases. This CDR3 comprises 15 residues. J lost 2 bases, V lost 0 bases, and 5 bases had no gene match. The germline CDR1 and CDR2 sequences are SGHRS and YFSETQ. The DNA of the CDR3 is TGCGCCAGCAGCTTGGGGACAGGTCCGGCCTACGAGCAGTACTTC. It codes for CASSLGTGPAYEQYF.

J is TRBJ1-2 and V is TRBV7-2; D ambiguous. The CDR3 loop spans 12 amino acids. From germline, CDR1 is SGHTA and CDR2 FQGNSA. V was pared by 6 bases and J by 4 bases, with 9 bases between. This chain's CDR3 is CASSTRSYGYTF. The CDR3 nucleotides read TGTGCCAGCAGTACGCGGTCCTATGGCTACACCTTC.

The chain has TRBV9 and TRBJ1-1, with D possibly TRBD1 on 5 matching bases. The germline CDR1 and CDR2 sequences are SGDLS and YYNGEE. This CDR3 is 15 amino acids long. The germline V and J ends were trimmed by 4 bases and 1 base, with 14 bases remaining between them. This chain's CDR3 is CASSPLQGKNTEAFF. The DNA for the CDR3 is TGTGCCAGCAGCCCGTTGCAGGGCAAGAACACTGAAGCTTTCTTT.

The chain links TRBV19 to TRBJ1-5, with D hard to call. CDR1 LNHDA and CDR2 SQIVND come from the germline V gene (reference sequence). Deletions cut 5 bases from V and 0 bases from J, with 14 bases between. This CDR3 is 16 amino acids long. CDR3 region: CASSLYTATSNQPQHF. CDR3 DNA: TGTGCCAGTAGTTTATACACCGCTACTAGCAATCAGCCCCAGCATTTT.

The V call is TRBV28, the J call TRBJ1-2, with D possibly matching TRBD1 (5 bases). In germline, CDR1 is MDHEN, CDR2 SYDVKM. Trimming left V 5 bases short and J 0 bases short, with 16 bases between. The CDR3 has 16 amino acids. In DNA, the CDR3 is TGTGCCAGCAGTGAGGGTGGGGCAGATGCTAACTATGGCTACACCTTC. This encodes CASSEGGADANYGYTF.

J is TRBJ2-1 and V is TRBV5-6, with D perhaps being TRBD1 or TRBD2 (7 bases each). Germline V gene lookup returns CDR1 SGHDT and CDR2 YYEEEE. There are 14 residues in the CDR3. V lost 3 bases and J lost 8, with 15 bases in between. CDR3 residues: CASSSGPGGDEQFF. The DNA for the CDR3 is TGTGCCAGCAGCTCCGGACCAGGGGGGGATGAGCAGTTCTTC.

J is TRBJ1-6 and V is TRBV5-1; D uncertain. CDR1 and CDR2 from the germline V gene are SGHRS and YFSETQ. Trimming removed 1 base at V and 7 bases at J, with 15 bases between. The CDR3 contains 16 residues. CDR3 bases: TGCGCCAGCAGCTTGTCCGGAGCCCATGAAAATTCACCCCTCCACTTT. It specifies CASSLSGAHENSPLHF.

The J gene is TRBJ1-2, the V gene TRBV6-1, with D hard to call. The CDR3 is made up of 15 amino acids. The germline CDR1 and CDR2 sequences are MNHNS and SASEGT. V lost 1 base to trimming and J lost 8 bases, with 17 bases between them. For the CDR3, the DNA is TGTGCCAGCAGTGAAGGAGGACGGCCATGGGGAGGCTACACCTTC. This codes for CASSEGGRPWGGYTF.

The chain has TRBV5-4 and TRBJ1-1; D gene ambiguous. V was cut by 6 bases and J by 1 base, with 22 bases left in between. Germline loops: CDR1 SGHNT, CDR2 YYREEE (reference sequence). The CDR3 has 17 residues. Here the CDR3 reads CASIALVGTDTNTEAFF. The CDR3 DNA sequence: TGTGCCAGCATAGCTCTTGTGGGAACAGATACGAACACTGAAGCTTTCTTT.

The chain links TRBV10-3 to TRBJ2-7; D not resolved. Germline CDR1 and CDR2: ENHRY and SYGVKD. Trimming removed 4 bases from V and 6 bases from J, with 10 bases in between. CDR3 length: 12 amino acids. The CDR3 DNA reads TGTGCCATCAGTGCTTGGGTTTCCGAGCAGTACTTC. Its translation: CAISAWVSEQYF.

This clone was seen a handful of times. This sequence joins TRBV30 and TRBJ1-6; D possibly corresponds to TRBD1 (6 bases). Germline lookup yields CDR1 GTSNPN and CDR2 SVGIG (reference sequence). The CDR3 length is 14 residues. The V end lost 1 base, the J end lost 5 bases, and 9 bases lay between the germline ends. CDR3 residues: CAWSDRVDNSPLHF. CDR3 DNA: TGTGCCTGGAGTGACAGGGTGGATAATTCACCCCTCCACTTT.

The chain employs TRBV10-3 and TRBJ1-3; no firm D call. The CDR3 covers 14 residues. Deletions cut 6 bases from V and 3 bases from J, with 12 bases between. Looked up from germline, CDR1 is ENHRY and CDR2 is SYGVKD. CDR3 region: CAIRPVSGGNTIYF. The CDR3 DNA reads as TGTGCCATCAGACCCGTAAGCGGTGGAAACACCATATATTTT.

This clone has only a few counts. The chain uses TRBV9 and TRBJ2-1; D is ambiguous. V was clipped by 3 bases and J by 4 bases, with 11 bases between them. The CDR3 consists of 14 residues. Germline V gene lookup returns CDR1 SGDLS and CDR2 YYNGEE. CDR3 amino acids: CASSEGILYNEQFF. Here the CDR3 DNA reads TGTGCCAGCAGCGAAGGAATTCTGTACAATGAGCAGTTCTTC.

The CDR3 spells CASSLTGMDQPQHF. The CDR3, as DNA: TGTGCCAGCAGCTTGACAGGAATGGATCAGCCCCAGCATTTT. The V and J genes are TRBV11-2 and TRBJ1-5; possible D gene TRBD1, 6 bases. The germline CDR1 and CDR2 sequences are SGHAT and FQNNGV. The V end was cut by 3 bases, the J end by 5 bases, with 11 bases between. The CDR3 consists of 14 residues.

This clone was detected a few times. This sequence joins TRBV7-9 and TRBJ1-1, with D hard to call. The CDR3 runs 13 residues. V dropped 5 bases and J dropped 2 bases, with 9 bases sitting between them. Germline CDR1 SEHNR, CDR2 FQNEAQ (reference sequence). The CDR3 here is CASSEQLNTEAFF. The CDR3 nucleotides are TGTGCCAGCAGCGAACAGCTAAACACTGAAGCTTTCTTT.

CDR3 residues: CASSVGVTGGGTEAFF. Here the CDR3 DNA reads TGTGCCAGCAGCGTAGGGGTCACTGGGGGAGGCACTGAAGCTTTCTTT. This chain joins TRBV9 and TRBJ1-1, with D possibly TRBD1 on 5 matching bases. The CDR3 totals 16 residues. Germline assignment: CDR1 SGDLS and CDR2 YYNGEE. Between the trimmed V and J ends, which lost 0 bases and 4 bases, there was a span of 16 bases. The variable domain in full, with the rest retrieved from reference TRBV9 and TRBJ1-1, is DSGVTQTPKHLITATGQRVTLRCSPRSGDLSVYWYQQSLDQGLQFLIQYYNGEERAKGNILERFSAQQFPDLHSELNLSSLELGDSALYFCASSVGVTGGGTEAFFGQGTRLTVV.

This clone was counted many times. The V and J genes are TRBV30 and TRBJ1-4; the match to TRBD1 covers 9 bases. CDR1 and CDR2 (germline): GTSNPN, SVGIG (reference sequence). V gave up 3 bases and J gave up 16 bases; unmatched junction bases: 9. This CDR3 has 12 amino acids. For the CDR3, the DNA is TGTGCCTGGAGACAGACAGGGGGAAGAAGGTTTTTT. This sequence encodes CAWRQTGGRRFF. The full variable domain, rest sourced from reference TRBV30 and TRBJ1-4, is SQTIHQWPATLVQPVGSPLSLECTVEGTSNPNLYWYRQAAGRGLQLLFYSVGIGQISSEVPQNLSASRPQDRQFILSSKKLLLSDSGFYLCAWRQTGGRRFFGSGTQLSVL.

This clone was counted at least ten times. The chain combines TRBV9 with TRBJ1-2; TRBD1 might be the D (5 bases). This CDR3 comprises 12 residues. Germline CDR1 reads SGDLS; CDR2 reads YYNGEE. V lost 2 bases and J 7 bases, leaving 9 bases between the germline ends. The CDR3 sequence is CASSVGHSGYTF. The CDR3 DNA follows: TGTGCCAGCAGCGTCGGACATAGTGGCTACACCTTC.